This TCR delta chain was captured in a study of Vδ1+ human thymocytes. Study-level results: In the thymus, TRG and TRD repertoires looked highly polyclonal with Gaussian CDR3 lengths.

This clone has only a few counts. Its antigen is currently unknown. The template was reverse-transcribed extracted RNA. Multiplex PCR used pooled V-gene forward primers and a constant-region reverse primer to amplify CDR3s. TCRdb re-called the multiplex PCR reads through CATT. Of about 75,000 delta-chain clones listed, around 32% are singletons. Germline trimming cut 2 bases from V and 0 bases from J; bases unmatched to any gene: 26. This CDR3 comprises 23 residues. In germline, CDR1 is TSWWSYY, CDR2 QGS. This clonotype was obtained from a boy under two years old who had congenital heart surgery. The chain is built from TRDV1 and TRDJ1; 8 nucleotides line up with TRDD3. What was sequenced was Vdelta1+ gamma-delta thymocytes from the thymus. Subset described: FACS-sorted CD3+ TCRalphabeta- TCRVdelta1+ TCRVdelta2- thymocytes. The CDR3 DNA is TGTGCTCTTGGGGAATCCCTTTGGAGTCGCACTGGGGGTCACGGGTTGTACACCGATAAACTCATCTTT. Protein product: CALGESLWSRTGGHGLYTDKLIF.